The present entry profiles one TCR beta chain with its context. CDR1 is MNHNY, CDR2 SVGAGI, per germline (reference sequence). V shed 5 bases, J shed 3 bases, and the junction held 7 bases outside the gene matches. CDR3 length: 15 amino acids. The data were obtained in a study of blood T cell repertoires in COVID-19. Turning to the study itself: Specimens from acute and convalescent COVID-19 originated in the United States, Italy and Spain. Sources were T cells, B-cell-depleted T cells, or PBMCs; the material itself was cDNA or gDNA.

Original analysis: Estimation of nucleated cell counts was performed using reference gene primer amplification. TCRdb's copy holds only in-frame clones and misses some; the assay was immunoSEQ multiplex PCR. V, J and clone size are those of that table, while D and trimming were read from the DNA. Of some 65,000 clones in the sample, 65% to 85% were seen once. The clonotype comes from a woman between 70 and 85 years old with acute or convalescent COVID-19. The sample consisted of peripheral blood. This rearrangement joins TRBV6-6 to TRBJ2-3, with TRBD2 matching over 8 bases. The CDR3: CASSTLRGGTDTQYF. The CDR3 nucleotides are TGTGCCAGCAGTACATTACGGGGGGGAACAGATACGCAGTATTTT.